The 22 T cell receptor beta chains listed next were all sequenced from one sample in a study of vaccination effects on CD4 cells after COVID-19. Antigen-specific CD4+ T cells were expanded (with viral peptide pools) by the ViraFEST assay ahead of sequencing. After roughly ten days in culture, the CD4+ T cells were isolated. Infection dated between March and December 2020, before the Alpha, Beta and Delta variants reached the United States. No antigen is known for these receptors. The method was immunoSEQ multiplex PCR; TCRdb's version includes in-frame clones alone and lacks a portion of them. The sample consists of fewer than 60,000 clones, around three quarters of them appearing once. The starting material was CD4+ T cells from PBMCs cultured with HIV peptides, obtained before COVID-19 vaccination. Subset given: HIV-1 Nef peptide pool negative control/reference culture. The receptor set was obtained from a human donor who had a prior SARS-CoV-2 infection.

The J gene is TRBJ1-2, the V gene TRBV4-2; D is unclear. Deletions cut 0 bases from V and 4 bases from J, with 9 bases between. Germline-derived CDR1 and CDR2 are LGHNA and YNFKEQ. There are 14 residues in the CDR3. The CDR3 spells CASSQDRAAYGYTF. The CDR3 nucleotides read TGTGCCAGCAGCCAAGATAGGGCTGCCTATGGCTACACCTTC.

The gene calls are TRBV5-1 and TRBJ2-7, with D possibly being TRBD1 (5 bases). The V gene's germline CDR1 is SGHRS and CDR2 YFSETQ. V shed 6 bases and J shed 0 bases, with 16 bases lying between them. This CDR3 comprises 15 residues. The CDR3, as DNA: TGCGCCAGCACCGACCCTCTGGACATCTCCTACGAGCAGTACTTC. It yields the protein CASTDPLDISYEQYF.

V usage is TRBV3-1 (or the pseudogene TRBV3-2) and J usage is TRBJ1-1; TRBD1 matches at 7 bases. This CDR3 is 13 amino acids long. Trimming at V came to 10 bases and at J to 0 bases, leaving 5 bases not matched to a gene. Germline V gene data show CDR1 as LGHDT and CDR2 as YNNKEL (reference sequence). The CDR3 DNA reads TGTGCCACTCGGGACAGCATGAACACTGAAGCTTTCTTT. Translation gives CATRDSMNTEAFF.

This rearrangement joins TRBV2 to TRBJ2-2; weak D call: TRBD1 (6 bases). The CDR3 consists of 14 residues. The ends were cut back, 4 bases at V and 4 bases at J, with 10 bases in the middle. Germline V CDR1 and CDR2: SNHLY, FYNNEI. The CDR3 DNA sequence: TGTGCCAGCAGTGCAGGGGTGGGCACCGGGGAGCTGTTTTTT. Protein product: CASSAGVGTGELFF. The whole variable domain, remainder taken from reference TRBV2 and TRBJ2-2, is EPEVTQTPSHQVTQMGQEVILRCVPISNHLYFYWYRQILGQKVEFLVSFYNNEISEKSEIFDDQFSVERPDGSNFTLKIRSTKLEDSAMYFCASSAGVGTGELFFGEGSRLTVL.

The rearrangement joins TRBV5-1 to TRBJ2-3; D unclear. Deletions cut 0 bases from V and 4 bases from J, with 15 bases between. The CDR3 length is 16 residues. CDR1 SGHRS and CDR2 YFSETQ come from the germline V gene. CDR3 region: CASSLGLGMVADTQYF. CDR3 nucleotides: TGCGCCAGCAGCTTGGGCCTGGGGATGGTAGCAGATACGCAGTATTTT.

This chain's CDR3 is CAWSAPGKVAGQNTEAFF. The CDR3 DNA reads TGTGCCTGGAGCGCTCCCGGAAAGGTGGCAGGCCAGAACACTGAAGCTTTCTTT. The V call is TRBV30, the J call TRBJ1-1; no clear D. CDR1 is GTSNPN, CDR2 SVGIG, per germline (reference sequence). This CDR3 contains 18 residues. V dropped 3 bases and J dropped 1 base, with 24 bases sitting between them.

This clone showed up just once. V gene TRBV2 combines with J gene TRBJ1-3; D not resolved. CDR1 is SNHLY and CDR2 is FYNNEI in the germline V gene. Trimming left V 2 bases short and J 1 base short, with 0 bases between. The CDR3 length is 12 residues. Written as DNA, the CDR3 is TGTGCCAGCAGTGAATCTGGAAACACCATATATTTT. It yields the protein CASSESGNTIYF.

CDR3 in amino acids: CASSQDHIVPGELFF. The CDR3 DNA reads TGCGCCAGCAGCCAAGATCATATCGTCCCCGGGGAGCTGTTTTTT. The chain combines TRBV4-3 with TRBJ2-2; D is unclear. V dropped 0 bases and J dropped 6 bases, with 11 bases sitting between them. The CDR3 length is 15 residues. Per germline, CDR1 LGHNA and CDR2 YSLEER.

The rearrangement joins TRBV9 to TRBJ2-7, with D possibly matching TRBD1 (5 bases). The CDR3 has 15 residues. Germline V CDR1 and CDR2: SGDLS, YYNGEE. The germline V and J ends were trimmed by 0 bases and 5 bases, with 15 bases remaining between them. The CDR3 bases are TGTGCCAGCAGCGTAGAGGGGCTTTTTTCCAACGAGCAGTACTTC. It codes for CASSVEGLFSNEQYF. Combining the CDR3 with reference TRBV9 and TRBJ2-7 gives the whole variable domain DSGVTQTPKHLITATGQRVTLRCSPRSGDLSVYWYQQSLDQGLQFLIQYYNGEERAKGNILERFSAQQFPDLHSELNLSSLELGDSALYFCASSVEGLFSNEQYFGPGTRLTVT.

The V and J genes are TRBV18 and TRBJ2-1, with unresolved D. The V end lost 4 bases, the J end lost 7 bases, and 14 bases lay between the germline ends. Germline V gene lookup returns CDR1 KGHSH and CDR2 LQKENI. The CDR3 is made up of 14 amino acids. The CDR3 DNA follows: TGTGCCAGCTCACTCAGCCCATCGGGTAATGAGCAGTTCTTC. Translation: CASSLSPSGNEQFF.

The V and J genes are TRBV7-9 and TRBJ1-1; no clear D. CDR3 length equals 13 residues. The germline V and J ends were trimmed by 5 bases and 4 bases, with 11 bases remaining between them. CDR1 and CDR2 from the germline V gene are SEHNR and FQNEAQ (reference sequence). The CDR3 DNA reads as TGTGCCAGCAGCCCCGTATCGCTCACTGAAGCTTTCTTT. It codes for CASSPVSLTEAFF.

The chain uses TRBV20-1 and TRBJ1-1; D not certain. Germline V CDR1 and CDR2: DFQATT, SNEGSKA (reference sequence). The CDR3 is made up of 11 amino acids. Trimming removed 4 bases at V and 5 bases at J, with 8 bases between. The CDR3 DNA reads as TGCAGTGCTACCCGACGGACTGAAGCTTTCTTT. It codes for CSATRRTEAFF.

The chain is built from TRBV18 and TRBJ2-7, with 12 bases lining up with TRBD1. V trimming: 6 bases; J trimming: 7 bases; junction bases outside the gene matches: 7. The CDR3 extends over 14 amino acids. Per germline, CDR1 KGHSH and CDR2 LQKENI. The CDR3 nucleotides read TGTGCCAGCTCCTTGGGACAGGGGGCGCGGGAGCAGTACTTC. This sequence encodes CASSLGQGAREQYF.

The rearrangement links TRBV27 to TRBJ2-3; D may be TRBD2 (6 bases). The CDR3 totals 21 residues. V dropped 6 bases and J dropped 0 bases, with 31 bases sitting between them. Germline assignment: CDR1 MNHEY and CDR2 SMNVEV (reference sequence). The DNA of the CDR3 is TGTGCCAGCAGCATGTCGGCTTGGACCTTTTTAGGTAGCGGCAGCACAGATACGCAGTATTTT. The encoded protein is CASSMSAWTFLGSGSTDTQYF.

This clone appeared a few times. The chain joins TRBV21-1 to TRBJ2-1; the tabulated D call, TRBD1, remains unverified against the DNA. TRBV21-1 is a known pseudogene. The CDR3 spans 15 residues. The CDR3 sequence: CASSKGVGQWNEQFF. The CDR3 nucleotides are TGTGCCAGCAGCAAAGGAGTCGGACAGTGGAATGAGCAGTTCTTC.

The chain couples TRBV12-5 to TRBJ2-5; 11 nucleotides match TRBD2. Germline lookup yields CDR1 LGHNT and CDR2 FRNRAP. V lost 5 bases and J lost 5; bases outside the gene matches: 1. This CDR3 spans 13 amino acids. CDR3 residues: CASGPSGGETQYF. The CDR3 DNA follows: TGTGCTAGTGGTCCTAGCGGGGGGGAGACCCAGTACTTC. The entire variable domain, with the rest obtained from reference TRBV12-5 and TRBJ2-5, is as follows: DARVTQTPRHKVTEMGQEVTMRCQPILGHNTVFWYRQTMMQGLELLAYFRNRAPLDDSGMPKDRFSAEMPDATLATLKIQPSEPRDSAVYFCASGPSGGETQYFGPGTRLLVL.

V usage is TRBV5-4 and J usage is TRBJ2-1, with TRBD2 as a possible D gene (6 bases). V was trimmed by 5 bases and J by 9 bases, leaving 21 bases between them. The CDR3 is 15 amino acids. Germline V gene data show CDR1 as SGHNT and CDR2 as YYREEE (reference sequence). CDR3 residues: CASRGGDSFVGEQFF. As DNA, the CDR3 is TGTGCCAGCAGGGGGGGTGATAGTTTTGTCGGTGAGCAGTTCTTC.

CDR3 sequence reads: CASSFGIHGYTF. The CDR3 nucleotides read TGTGCCAGCAGCTTCGGGATCCATGGCTACACCTTC. V usage is TRBV5-6 and J usage is TRBJ1-2; no definite D call. Germline V gene sequence: CDR1 SGHDT, CDR2 YYEEEE. CDR3 length: 12 residues. Trimming pared 2 bases from V and 6 bases from J, leaving 8 bases between.

The chain is built from TRBV7-9 and TRBJ1-4; weak D call: TRBD1 (5 bases). This CDR3 comprises 13 residues. Germline lookup yields CDR1 SEHNR and CDR2 FQNEAQ (reference sequence). Trimming pared 5 bases from V and 6 bases from J, leaving 10 bases between. CDR3 amino acids: CASSRDADEKLFF. DNA for the CDR3: TGTGCCAGCAGCCGGGACGCAGATGAAAAACTGTTTTTT.

This rearrangement joins TRBV20-1 to TRBJ2-7, with D maybe TRBD1 (6 bases). This CDR3 is 14 amino acids long. Germline CDR1 and CDR2: DFQATT and SNEGSKA (reference sequence). V gave up 3 bases and J gave up 4 bases, with 16 bases separating them. The CDR3, as DNA: TGCAGTGCTAGTAGGGGGATTTCAACGTACGAGCAGTACTTC. It specifies CSASRGISTYEQYF.

The chain combines TRBV29-1 with TRBJ2-3, with 12 bases that match TRBD2. Germline-derived CDR1 and CDR2 are SQVTM and ANQGSEA. This CDR3 spans 14 amino acids. V lost 6 bases, J lost 4 bases, and 5 bases stayed unmatched. CDR3 amino acids: CSVSTSGSADTQYF. In DNA, the CDR3 is TGCAGCGTGTCGACTAGCGGGAGCGCAGATACGCAGTATTTT.

The chain carries TRBV28 and TRBJ2-3; 8 bases map to TRBD1. Germline CDR1 is MDHEN and CDR2 is SYDVKM. The CDR3 length is 14 residues. With 6 bases clipped from V and 2 bases from J, the junction kept 4 bases outside the gene matches. The CDR3 sequence is CASRTGEVTDTQYF. The CDR3 DNA sequence: TGTGCCAGCAGGACAGGGGAGGTCACAGATACGCAGTATTTT.